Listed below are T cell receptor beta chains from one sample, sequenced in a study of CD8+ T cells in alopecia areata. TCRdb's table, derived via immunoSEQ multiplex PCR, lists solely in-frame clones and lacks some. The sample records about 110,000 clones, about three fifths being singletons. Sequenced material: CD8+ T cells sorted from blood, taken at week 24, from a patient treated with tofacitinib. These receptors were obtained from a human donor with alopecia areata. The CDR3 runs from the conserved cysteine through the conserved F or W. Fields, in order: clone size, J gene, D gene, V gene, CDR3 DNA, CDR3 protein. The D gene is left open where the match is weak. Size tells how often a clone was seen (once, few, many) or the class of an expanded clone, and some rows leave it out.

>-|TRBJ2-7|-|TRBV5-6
TGTGCCAGCAGCTTGGAGGTCGGGGGCCTCTTCTACGAGCAGTACTTC
CASSLEVGGLFYEQYF
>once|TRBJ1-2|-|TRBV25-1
TGTACCAGCAGTGCCCCCGGGAGATCCTATGGCTACACCTTC
CTSSAPGRSYGYTF
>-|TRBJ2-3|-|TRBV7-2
TGTGCCAGCAGCTCCGAGCGGGTCCGCTTCGAGGATACGCAGTATTTT
CASSSERVRFEDTQYF
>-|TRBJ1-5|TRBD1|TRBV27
TGTGCCAGCAGCCCGCGGGGGACAGGGTATCAGCCCCAGCATTTT
CASSPRGTGYQPQHF
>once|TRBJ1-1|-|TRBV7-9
TGTGCCAGCAGCTTGGGAGGAGGTACTGAAGCTTTCTTT
CASSLGGGTEAFF
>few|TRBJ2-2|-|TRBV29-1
TGCAGCGTTGTGTCCACCACTAACACCGGGGAGCTGTTTTTT
CSVVSTTNTGELFF
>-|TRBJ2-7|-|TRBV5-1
TGCGCCAGCAGCTTGGCCAGTCTTCACGAGCAGTACTTC
CASSLASLHEQYF
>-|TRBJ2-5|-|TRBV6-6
TGTGCCAGCAGTCCCGGGCGCAGGGGAGAGACCCAGTACTTC
CASSPGRRGETQYF
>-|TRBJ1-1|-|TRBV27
TGTGCCAGCAGTTTAGGGGGCGCGGGTAACTCTGAAGCTTTCTTT
CASSLGGAGNSEAFF
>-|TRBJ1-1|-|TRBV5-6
TGTGCCAGCAGCCCCGAGGGAAACGAGGCTGAAGCTTTCTTT
CASSPEGNEAEAFF
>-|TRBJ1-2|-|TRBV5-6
TGTGCCAGCAGCTTGGATGGGTATGGCTACACCTTC
CASSLDGYGYTF
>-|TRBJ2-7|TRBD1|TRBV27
TGTGCCAGCAGTTTGACAGGGAATTCATACGAGCAGTACTTC
CASSLTGNSYEQYF
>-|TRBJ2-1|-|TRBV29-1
TGCAGCGTTGAACGGCTTGACCTAGCGAGCAATGAGCAGTTCTTC
CSVERLDLASNEQFF
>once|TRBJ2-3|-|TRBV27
TGTGCCAGCAGTTTATCATTCCTAACGGGGGATACCACAGATACGCAGTATTTT
CASSLSFLTGDTTDTQYF
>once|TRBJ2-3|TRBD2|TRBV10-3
TGTGCCATCAGCGCGGCGGGGGGCTTAACGGTCACAGATACGCAGTATTTT
CAISAAGGLTVTDTQYF
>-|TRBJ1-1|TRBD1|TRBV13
TGTGCCAGCAGCTCCACAGGGGGAATGAACACTGAAGCTTTCTTT
CASSSTGGMNTEAFF
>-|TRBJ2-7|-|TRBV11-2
TGTGCCAGCAGCTCCCCAACCGGCGAGCAGTACTTC
CASSSPTGEQYF
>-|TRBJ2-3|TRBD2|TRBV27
TGTGCCAGCAGTATCATACTAGCGGGGGGGCCAGATACGCAGTATTTT
CASSIILAGGPDTQYF
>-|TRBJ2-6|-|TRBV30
TGTGCCTGGAGAAGGGGCTCTGGGGCCAACGTCCTGACTTTC
CAWRRGSGANVLTF
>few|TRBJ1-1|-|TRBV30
TGTGCCTGGAGGCCCTATGGCACTGAAGCTTTCTTT
CAWRPYGTEAFF
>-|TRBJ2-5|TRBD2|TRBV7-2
TGTGCCAGCAGCTTGCCAACTAGCGGGGGTGGCCAAGAGACCCAGTACTTC
CASSLPTSGGGQETQYF
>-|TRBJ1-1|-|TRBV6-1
TGTGCCAGCAGTGAATGGGATCCCATGAACACTGAAGCTTTCTTT
CASSEWDPMNTEAFF
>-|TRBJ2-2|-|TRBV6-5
TGTGCCAGCAGTCGCTGGACGGAGGCGACCGGGGAGCTGTTTTTT
CASSRWTEATGELFF
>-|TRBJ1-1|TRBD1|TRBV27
TGTGCCAGCAGTTCGGGGACAGGGGGCTTCACTGAAGCTTTCTTT
CASSSGTGGFTEAFF
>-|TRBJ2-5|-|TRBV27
TGTGCCAGCAGTTTATCTACGGGGACGCAAGAGACCCAGTACTTC
CASSLSTGTQETQYF
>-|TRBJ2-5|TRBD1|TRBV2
TGTGCCAGCAGGGCTTCGACAGGGGGCGCCCCCCTAGAGACCCAGTACTTC
CASRASTGGAPLETQYF
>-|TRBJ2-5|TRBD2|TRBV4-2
TGTGCCAGCAGACTAGCGGAACAAGAGACCCAGTACTTC
CASRLAEQETQYF
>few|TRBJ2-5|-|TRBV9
TGTGCCAGCAGCCCTTGGGAGGTGTTGGAGACCCAGTACTTC
CASSPWEVLETQYF
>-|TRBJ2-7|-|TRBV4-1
TGCGCCAGCAGCCGGGAAACAGGGTTTGCCTACGAGCAGTACTTC
CASSRETGFAYEQYF
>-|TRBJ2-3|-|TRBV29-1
TGCAGCGTTCCCGGGACGCTAAGCACAGATACGCAGTATTTT
CSVPGTLSTDTQYF
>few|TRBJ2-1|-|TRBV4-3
TGCGCCAGCAGCCAAGAGATGATTTGGGGGGAGCAGTTCTTC
CASSQEMIWGEQFF
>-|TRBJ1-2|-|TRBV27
TGTGCCAGCAGCAGAGACCCTAACTATGGCTACACCTTC
CASSRDPNYGYTF
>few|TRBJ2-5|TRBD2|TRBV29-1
TGCAGCGCCGAGGGTCTAGCGGGGCAAGAGACCCAGTACTTC
CSAEGLAGQETQYF
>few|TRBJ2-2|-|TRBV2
TGTGCCAGCAGTGGAGCATTAGGGAAGAGCACCGGGGAGCTGTTTTTT
CASSGALGKSTGELFF
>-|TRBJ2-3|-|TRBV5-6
TGTGCCAGCAGCACCCTCTCGGCCCCCTTGACAGATACGCAGTATTTT
CASSTLSAPLTDTQYF